Below, 3 T cell receptor beta chains from the same sample are listed, as sequenced in a study of shared clonotypes between healthy human individuals. Clones were sequenced by immunoSEQ multiplex PCR, and TCRdb holds only the in-frame ones, with some missing. Of fewer than 2.5 million clones in the sample, 80% to 95% were seen once. Material: naive CD4+ T cells from PBMCs. Subset noted: CD45RA+ positively selected. These TCRs come from a young man in good health. Some clones in this sample may be carry-over from other donors' samples.

The CDR3 sequence is CASRFSGRGSYEQYF. CDR3 DNA: TGTGCCAGCAGGTTTAGCGGGAGAGGTTCCTACGAGCAGTACTTC. The rearrangement joins TRBV5-8 to TRBJ2-7, with 9 bases that match TRBD2. This CDR3 spans 15 amino acids. The junction had 7 bases not matched to a gene; V was cut back by 5 bases and J by 1 base. CDR1 and CDR2 (germline): SGHTS, YDEGEE.

The chain couples TRBV6-5 to TRBJ1-6; D gene ambiguous. This CDR3 is 16 amino acids long. V gave up 2 bases and J gave up 5 bases, with 13 bases separating them. Per the germline V gene, CDR1 is MNHEY and CDR2 is SVGAGI. DNA of the CDR3: TGTGCCAGCAGTTACCGGTCGTTTGCCGATAATTCACCCCTCCACTTT. The encoded protein is CASSYRSFADNSPLHF.

The chain carries TRBV7-8 and TRBJ2-7, with 9 bases aligning to TRBD2. CDR1 SGHVS and CDR2 FQNEAQ come from the germline V gene. With 1 base clipped from V and 0 bases from J, the junction kept 4 bases outside the gene matches. This CDR3 region has 16 residues. This CDR3 is CASSLVLAGNSYEQYF. In DNA, the CDR3 is TGTGCCAGCAGCTTAGTTCTAGCGGGAAACTCCTACGAGCAGTACTTC.